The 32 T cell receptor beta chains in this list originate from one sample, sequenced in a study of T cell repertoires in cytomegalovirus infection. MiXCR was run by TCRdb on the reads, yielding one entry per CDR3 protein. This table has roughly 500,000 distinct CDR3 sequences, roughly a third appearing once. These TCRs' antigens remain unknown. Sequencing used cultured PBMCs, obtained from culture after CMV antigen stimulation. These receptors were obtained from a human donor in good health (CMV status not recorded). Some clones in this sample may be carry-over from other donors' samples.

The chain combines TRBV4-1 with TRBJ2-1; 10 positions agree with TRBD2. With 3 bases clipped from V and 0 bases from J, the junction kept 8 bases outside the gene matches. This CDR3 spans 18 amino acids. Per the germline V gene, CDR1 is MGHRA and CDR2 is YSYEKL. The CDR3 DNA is TGCGCCAGCAGCCACCGGCTAGCGGGAGATATCTCCTACAATGAGCAGTTCTTC. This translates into CASSHRLAGDISYNEQFF.

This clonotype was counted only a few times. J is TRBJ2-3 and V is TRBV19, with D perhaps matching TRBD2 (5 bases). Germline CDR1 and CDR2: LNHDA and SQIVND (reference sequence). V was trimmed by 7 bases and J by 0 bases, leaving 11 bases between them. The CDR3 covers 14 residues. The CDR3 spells CASKSGASTDTQYF. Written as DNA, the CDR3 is TGTGCCAGTAAAAGCGGAGCTAGCACAGATACGCAGTATTTT.

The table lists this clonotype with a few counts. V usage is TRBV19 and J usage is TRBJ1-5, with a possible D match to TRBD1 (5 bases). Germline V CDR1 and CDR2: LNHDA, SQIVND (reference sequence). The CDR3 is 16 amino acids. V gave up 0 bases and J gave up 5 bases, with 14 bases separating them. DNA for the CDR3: TGTGCCAGTAGTATAGATCGGGCAGGGCCTTATCAGCCCCAGCATTTT. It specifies CASSIDRAGPYQPQHF.

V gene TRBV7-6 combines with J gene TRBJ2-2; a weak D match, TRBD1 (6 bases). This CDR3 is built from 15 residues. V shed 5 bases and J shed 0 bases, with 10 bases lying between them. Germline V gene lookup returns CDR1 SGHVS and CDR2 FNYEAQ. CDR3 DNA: TGTGCCAGCAGCCCCAGGGGCGCGAACACCGGGGAGCTGTTTTTT. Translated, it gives CASSPRGANTGELFF.

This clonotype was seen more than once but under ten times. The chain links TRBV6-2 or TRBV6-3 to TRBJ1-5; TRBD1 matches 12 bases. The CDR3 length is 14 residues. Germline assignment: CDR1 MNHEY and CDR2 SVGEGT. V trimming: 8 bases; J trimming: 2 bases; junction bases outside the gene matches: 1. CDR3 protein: CASGTGGRNQPQHF. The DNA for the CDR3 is TGTGCCAGCGGGACAGGGGGCCGCAATCAGCCCCAGCATTTT.

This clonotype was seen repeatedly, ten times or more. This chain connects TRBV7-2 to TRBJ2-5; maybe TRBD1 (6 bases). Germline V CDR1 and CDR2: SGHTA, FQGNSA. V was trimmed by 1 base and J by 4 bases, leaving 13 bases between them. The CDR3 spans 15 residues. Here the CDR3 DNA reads TGTGCCAGCAGCTTAGTGGCAGGGGCAGGAGAGACCCAGTACTTC. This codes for CASSLVAGAGETQYF.

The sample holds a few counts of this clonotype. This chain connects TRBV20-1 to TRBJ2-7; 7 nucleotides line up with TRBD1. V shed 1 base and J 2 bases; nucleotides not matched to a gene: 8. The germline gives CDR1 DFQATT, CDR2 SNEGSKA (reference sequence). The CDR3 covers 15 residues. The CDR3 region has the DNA TGCAGTGCTAGAGCGGCCCCAGGGGGACCCTACGAGCAGTACTTC. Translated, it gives CSARAAPGGPYEQYF.

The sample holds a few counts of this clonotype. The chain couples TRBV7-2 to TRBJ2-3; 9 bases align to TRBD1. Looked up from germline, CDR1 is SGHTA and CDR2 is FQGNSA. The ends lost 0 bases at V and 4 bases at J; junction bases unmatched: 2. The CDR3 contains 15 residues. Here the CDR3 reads CASSLAQGASDTQYF. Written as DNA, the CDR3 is TGTGCCAGCAGCTTAGCACAGGGGGCCTCAGATACGCAGTATTTT.

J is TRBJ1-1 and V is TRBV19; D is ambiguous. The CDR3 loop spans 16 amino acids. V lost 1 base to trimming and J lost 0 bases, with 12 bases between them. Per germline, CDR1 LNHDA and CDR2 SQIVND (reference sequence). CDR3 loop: CASSIVGSFMNTEAFF. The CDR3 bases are TGTGCCAGTAGTATAGTGGGCAGCTTCATGAACACTGAAGCTTTCTTT.

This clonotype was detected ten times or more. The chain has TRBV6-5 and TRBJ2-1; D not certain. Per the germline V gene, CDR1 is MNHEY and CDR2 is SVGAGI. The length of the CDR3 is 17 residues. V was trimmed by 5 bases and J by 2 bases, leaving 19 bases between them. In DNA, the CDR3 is TGTGCCAGCAGTCAGTGGACGGTGAGTGCGCCCTACAATGAGCAGTTCTTC. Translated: CASSQWTVSAPYNEQFF.

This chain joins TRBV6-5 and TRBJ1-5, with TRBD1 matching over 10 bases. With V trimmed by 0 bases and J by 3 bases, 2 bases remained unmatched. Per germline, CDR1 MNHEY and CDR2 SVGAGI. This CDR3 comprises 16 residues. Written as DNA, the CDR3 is TGTGCCAGCAGTTACTCAGGACAGGGGGTCAATCAGCCCCAGCATTTT. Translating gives CASSYSGQGVNQPQHF.

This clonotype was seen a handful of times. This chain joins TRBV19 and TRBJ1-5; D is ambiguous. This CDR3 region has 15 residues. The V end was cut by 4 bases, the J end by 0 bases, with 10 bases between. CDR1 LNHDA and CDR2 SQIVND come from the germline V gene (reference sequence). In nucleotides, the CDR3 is TGTGCCAGTAGTACCCAAGGGTATAGCAATCAGCCCCAGCATTTT. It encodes CASSTQGYSNQPQHF.

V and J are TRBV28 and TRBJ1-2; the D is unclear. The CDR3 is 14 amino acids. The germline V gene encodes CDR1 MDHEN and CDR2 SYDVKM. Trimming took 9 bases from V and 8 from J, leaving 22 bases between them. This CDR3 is CASALLPGSRGYTF. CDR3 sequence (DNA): TGTGCCAGTGCCCTTCTTCCGGGTAGTCGCGGCTACACCTTC.

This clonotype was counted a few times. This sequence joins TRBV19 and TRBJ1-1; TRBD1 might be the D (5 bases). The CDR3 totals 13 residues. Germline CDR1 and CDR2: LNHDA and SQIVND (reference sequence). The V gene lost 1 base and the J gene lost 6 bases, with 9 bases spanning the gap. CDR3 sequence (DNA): TGTGCCAGTAGTATAGTACAGGACGCTGAAGCTTTCTTT. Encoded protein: CASSIVQDAEAFF.

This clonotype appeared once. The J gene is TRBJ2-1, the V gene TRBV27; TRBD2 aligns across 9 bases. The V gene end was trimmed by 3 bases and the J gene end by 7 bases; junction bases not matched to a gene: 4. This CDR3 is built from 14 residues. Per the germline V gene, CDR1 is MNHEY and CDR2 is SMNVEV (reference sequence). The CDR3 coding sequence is TGTGCCAGCAGTTTGATCAGCGGGAGGAATGAGCAGTTCTTC. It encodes CASSLISGRNEQFF.

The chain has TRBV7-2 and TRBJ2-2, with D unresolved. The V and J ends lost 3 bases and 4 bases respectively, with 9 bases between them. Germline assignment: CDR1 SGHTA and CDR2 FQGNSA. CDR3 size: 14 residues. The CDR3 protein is CASSFSVPTGELFF. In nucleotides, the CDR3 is TGTGCCAGCAGCTTTTCCGTGCCCACCGGGGAGCTGTTTTTT. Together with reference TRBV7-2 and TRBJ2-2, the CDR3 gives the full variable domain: GAGVSQSPSNKVTEKGKDVELRCDPISGHTALYWYRQSLGQGLEFLIYFQGNSAPDKSGLPSDRFSAERTGGSVSTLTIQRTQQEDSAVYLCASSFSVPTGELFFGEGSRLTVL.

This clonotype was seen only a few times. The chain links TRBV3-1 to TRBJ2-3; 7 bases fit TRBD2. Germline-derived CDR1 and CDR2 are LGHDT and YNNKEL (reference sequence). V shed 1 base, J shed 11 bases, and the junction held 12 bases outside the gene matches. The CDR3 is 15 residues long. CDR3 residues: CASSQGSAGDIKQYF. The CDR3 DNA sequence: TGTGCCAGCAGCCAAGGTTCTGCGGGAGATATTAAGCAGTATTTT.

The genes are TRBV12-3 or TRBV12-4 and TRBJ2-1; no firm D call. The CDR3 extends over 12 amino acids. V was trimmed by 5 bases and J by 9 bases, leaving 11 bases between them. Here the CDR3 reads CASSVSTGEQFF. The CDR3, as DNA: TGTGCCAGCAGTGTAAGTACGGGTGAGCAGTTCTTC.

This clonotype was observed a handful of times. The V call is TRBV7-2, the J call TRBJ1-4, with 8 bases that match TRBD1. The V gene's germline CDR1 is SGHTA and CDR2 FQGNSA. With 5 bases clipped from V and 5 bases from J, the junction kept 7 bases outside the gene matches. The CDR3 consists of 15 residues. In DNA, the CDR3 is TGTGCCAGCAGCGGCCGACAGGGGATAAATGAAAAACTGTTTTTT. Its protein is CASSGRQGINEKLFF.

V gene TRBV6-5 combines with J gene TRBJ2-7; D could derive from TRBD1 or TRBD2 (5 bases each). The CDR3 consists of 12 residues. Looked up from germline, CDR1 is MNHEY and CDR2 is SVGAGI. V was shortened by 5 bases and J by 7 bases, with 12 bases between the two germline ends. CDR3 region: CASSGTGPEQYV. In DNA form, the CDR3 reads TGTGCCAGCAGTGGGACGGGCCCGGAGCAGTACGTC.

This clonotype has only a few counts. CDR3 amino acids: CASSPRGTSYEQYF. The DNA of the CDR3 is TGTGCCAGTAGTCCCCGAGGTACCTCCTACGAGCAGTACTTC. The chain is built from TRBV19 and TRBJ2-7; D is ambiguous. The germline V gene has CDR1 LNHDA and CDR2 SQIVND (reference sequence). Trimming took off 5 bases at V and 0 bases at J, with 11 bases between the two ends. The CDR3 sequence is 14 residues long. The complete variable domain, with remaining parts taken from reference TRBV19 and TRBJ2-7, reads DGGITQSPKYLFRKEGQNVTLSCEQNLNHDAMYWYRQDPGQGLRLIYYSQIVNDFQKGDIAEGYSVSREKKESFPLTVTSAQKNPTAFYLCASSPRGTSYEQYFGPGTRLTVT.

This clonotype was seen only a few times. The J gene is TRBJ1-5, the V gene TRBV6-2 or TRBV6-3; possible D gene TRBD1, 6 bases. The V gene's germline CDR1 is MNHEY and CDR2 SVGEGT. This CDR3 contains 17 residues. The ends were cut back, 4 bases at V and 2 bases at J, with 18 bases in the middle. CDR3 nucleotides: TGTGCCAGCAGTTCTACCGTCGGACAGAGACGCAATCAGCCCCAGCATTTT. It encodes CASSSTVGQRRNQPQHF.

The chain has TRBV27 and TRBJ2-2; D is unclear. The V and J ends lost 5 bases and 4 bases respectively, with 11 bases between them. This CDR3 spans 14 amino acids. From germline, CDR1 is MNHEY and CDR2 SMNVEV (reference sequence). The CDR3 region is CASSTWTGTGELFF. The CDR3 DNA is TGTGCCAGCAGTACATGGACCGGCACCGGGGAGCTGTTTTTT.

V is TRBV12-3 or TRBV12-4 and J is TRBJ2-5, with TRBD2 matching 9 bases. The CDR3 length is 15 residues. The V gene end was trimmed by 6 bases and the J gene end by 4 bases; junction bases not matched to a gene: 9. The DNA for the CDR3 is TGTGCCAGCAGGCTGGGGTTAGCGGGAGTAGAGACCCAGTACTTC. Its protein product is CASRLGLAGVETQYF.

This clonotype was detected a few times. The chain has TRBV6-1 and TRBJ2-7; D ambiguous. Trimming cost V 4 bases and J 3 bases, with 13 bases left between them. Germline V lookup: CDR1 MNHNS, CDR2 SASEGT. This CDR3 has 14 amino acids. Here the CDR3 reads CASSVGDQNYEQYF. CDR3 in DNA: TGTGCCAGCAGTGTCGGCGACCAAAACTACGAGCAGTACTTC.

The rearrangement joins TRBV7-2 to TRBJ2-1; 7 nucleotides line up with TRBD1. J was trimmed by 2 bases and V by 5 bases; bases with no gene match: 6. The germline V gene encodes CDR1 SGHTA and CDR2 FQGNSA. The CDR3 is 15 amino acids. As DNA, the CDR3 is TGTGCCAGCAGCCCGTTCAGGGGGACCTACAATGAGCAGTTCTTC. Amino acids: CASSPFRGTYNEQFF. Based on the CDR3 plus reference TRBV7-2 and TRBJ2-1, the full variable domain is GAGVSQSPSNKVTEKGKDVELRCDPISGHTALYWYRQSLGQGLEFLIYFQGNSAPDKSGLPSDRFSAERTGGSVSTLTIQRTQQEDSAVYLCASSPFRGTYNEQFFGPGTRLTVL.

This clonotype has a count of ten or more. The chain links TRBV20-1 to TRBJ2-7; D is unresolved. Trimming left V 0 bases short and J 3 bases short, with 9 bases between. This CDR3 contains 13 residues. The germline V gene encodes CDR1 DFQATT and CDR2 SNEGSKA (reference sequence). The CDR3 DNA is TGCAGTGCTAGAGATTCCAGCGACTACGAGCAGTACTTC. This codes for CSARDSSDYEQYF.

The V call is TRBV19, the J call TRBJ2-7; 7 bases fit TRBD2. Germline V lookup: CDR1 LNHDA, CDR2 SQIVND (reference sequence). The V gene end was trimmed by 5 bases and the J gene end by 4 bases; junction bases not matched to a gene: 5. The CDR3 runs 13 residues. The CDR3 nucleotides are TGTGCCAGTAGTGCGGGAGATATTTACGAGCAGTACTTC. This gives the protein CASSAGDIYEQYF.

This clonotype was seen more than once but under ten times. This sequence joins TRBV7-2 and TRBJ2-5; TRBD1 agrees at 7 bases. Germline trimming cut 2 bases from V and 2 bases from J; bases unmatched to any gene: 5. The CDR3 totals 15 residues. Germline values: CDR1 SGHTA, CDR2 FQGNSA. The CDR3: CASSLRDRVQETQYF. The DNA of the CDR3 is TGTGCCAGCAGCTTACGGGACAGAGTACAAGAGACCCAGTACTTC.

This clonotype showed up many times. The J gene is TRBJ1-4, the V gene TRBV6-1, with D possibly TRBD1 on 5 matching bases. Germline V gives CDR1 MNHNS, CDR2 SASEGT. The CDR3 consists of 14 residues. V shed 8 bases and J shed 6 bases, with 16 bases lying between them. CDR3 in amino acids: CASQAGANYEKLFF. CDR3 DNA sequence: TGTGCCAGCCAAGCCGGGGCAAATTATGAAAAACTGTTTTTT.

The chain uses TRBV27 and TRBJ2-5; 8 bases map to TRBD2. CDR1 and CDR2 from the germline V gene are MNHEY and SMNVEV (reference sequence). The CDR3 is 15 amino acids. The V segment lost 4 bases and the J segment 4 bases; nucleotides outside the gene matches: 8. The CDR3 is CASSSAGTRGETQYF. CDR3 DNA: TGTGCCAGCAGTTCCGCCGGGACTAGAGGAGAGACCCAGTACTTC.

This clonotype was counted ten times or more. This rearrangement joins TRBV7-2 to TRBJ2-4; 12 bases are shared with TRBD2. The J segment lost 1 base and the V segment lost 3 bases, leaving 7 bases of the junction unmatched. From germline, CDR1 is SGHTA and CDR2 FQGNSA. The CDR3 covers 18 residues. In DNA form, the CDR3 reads TGTGCCAGCAGCTTCGGACTAGCGGGACTAGGCGCCAAAAACATTCAGTACTTC. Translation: CASSFGLAGLGAKNIQYF.